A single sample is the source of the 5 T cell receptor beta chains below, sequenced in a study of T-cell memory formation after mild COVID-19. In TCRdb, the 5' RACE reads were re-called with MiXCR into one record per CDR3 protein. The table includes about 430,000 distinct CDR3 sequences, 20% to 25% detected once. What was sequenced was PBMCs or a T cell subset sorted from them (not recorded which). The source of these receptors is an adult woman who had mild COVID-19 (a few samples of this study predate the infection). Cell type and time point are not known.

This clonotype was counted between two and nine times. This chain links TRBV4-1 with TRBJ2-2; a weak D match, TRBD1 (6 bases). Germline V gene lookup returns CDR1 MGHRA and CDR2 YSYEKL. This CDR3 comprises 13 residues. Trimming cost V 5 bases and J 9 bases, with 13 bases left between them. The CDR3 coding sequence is TGCGCCAGCAGCGCACAGGGTACCCGGGAGCTGTTTTTT. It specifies CASSAQGTRELFF.

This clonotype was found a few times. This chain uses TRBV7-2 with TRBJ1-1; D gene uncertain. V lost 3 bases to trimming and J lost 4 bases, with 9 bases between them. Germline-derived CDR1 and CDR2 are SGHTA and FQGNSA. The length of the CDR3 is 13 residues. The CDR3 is CASSFYWGTEAFF. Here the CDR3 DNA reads TGTGCCAGCAGCTTTTATTGGGGCACTGAAGCTTTCTTT.

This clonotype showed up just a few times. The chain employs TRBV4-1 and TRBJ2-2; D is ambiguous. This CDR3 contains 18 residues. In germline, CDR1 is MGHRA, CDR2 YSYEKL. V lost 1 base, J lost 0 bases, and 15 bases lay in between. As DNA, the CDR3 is TGCGCCAGCAGCCAAGTCTTGCGTGATTACGCGAACACCGGGGAGCTGTTTTTT. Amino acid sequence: CASSQVLRDYANTGELFF.

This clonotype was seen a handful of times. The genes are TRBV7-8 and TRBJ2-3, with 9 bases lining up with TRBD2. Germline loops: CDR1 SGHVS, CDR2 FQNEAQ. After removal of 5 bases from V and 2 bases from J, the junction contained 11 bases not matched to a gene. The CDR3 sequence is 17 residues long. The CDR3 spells CASSPTGVAGATDTQYF. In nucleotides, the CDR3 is TGTGCCAGCAGCCCTACCGGGGTAGCGGGAGCCACAGATACGCAGTATTTT.

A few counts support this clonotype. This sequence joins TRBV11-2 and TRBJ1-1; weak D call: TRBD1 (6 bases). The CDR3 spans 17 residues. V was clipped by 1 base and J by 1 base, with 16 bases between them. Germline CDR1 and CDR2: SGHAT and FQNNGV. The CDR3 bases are TGTGCCAGCAGCTTAGCCGACAGGCGGCTTTCGAACACTGAAGCTTTCTTT. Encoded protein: CASSLADRRLSNTEAFF.